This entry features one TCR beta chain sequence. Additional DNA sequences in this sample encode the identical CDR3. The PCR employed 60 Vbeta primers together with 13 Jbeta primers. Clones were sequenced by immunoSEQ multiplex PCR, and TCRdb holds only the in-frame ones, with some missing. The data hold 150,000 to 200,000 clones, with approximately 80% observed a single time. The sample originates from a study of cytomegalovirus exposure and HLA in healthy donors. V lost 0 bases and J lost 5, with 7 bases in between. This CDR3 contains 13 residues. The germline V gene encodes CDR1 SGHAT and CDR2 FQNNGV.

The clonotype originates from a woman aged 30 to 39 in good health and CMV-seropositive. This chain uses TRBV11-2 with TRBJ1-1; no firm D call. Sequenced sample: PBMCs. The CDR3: CASSLERGTEAFF. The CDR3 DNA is TGTGCCAGCAGCTTAGAGCGAGGGACTGAAGCTTTCTTT.